Listed here are 9 T cell receptor beta chains from one sample, sequenced in a study of neurological immune-mediated disorders. TCRdb re-analysed the 5' RACE reads in MiXCR, keeping a single row per CDR3 protein. This sample has about 17,000 distinct CDR3 sequences, with more than 3% found just once. The sample was CD8+ T cells from blood. The receptors here all came from a middle-aged woman in good health.

This clonotype was seen repeatedly, ten times or more. In DNA, the CDR3 is TGTGCCAGCAGCTTAGGTTTGGCGACCGGGGAGCTGTTTTTT. It specifies CASSLGLATGELFF. This rearrangement joins TRBV7-9 to TRBJ2-2; unclear D gene. The germline CDR1 and CDR2 sequences are SEHNR and FQNEAQ (reference sequence). V dropped 1 base and J dropped 5 bases, with 8 bases sitting between them. The CDR3 consists of 14 residues.

By its share, this clonotype is medium-sized. In DNA, the CDR3 is TGCGCCAGCAGCCTCTTTGGGACAGGGAACAATGAGCAGTTCTTC. Protein sequence: CASSLFGTGNNEQFF. The chain recombines TRBV4-1 with TRBJ2-1; 9 positions match TRBD1. The V gene end was trimmed by 4 bases and the J gene end by 5 bases; junction bases not matched to a gene: 6. Germline V gene lookup returns CDR1 MGHRA and CDR2 YSYEKL. The CDR3 has 15 amino acids.

This clonotype was observed at least ten times. The chain employs TRBV6-5 and TRBJ2-7, with D unresolved. The CDR3 covers 13 residues. CDR1 is MNHEY, CDR2 SVGAGI, per germline. V shed 6 bases and J shed 0 bases, with 9 bases lying between them. CDR3 in DNA: TGTGCCAGCAGCTTGGACGGCTCCTACGAGCAGTACTTC. Translating it yields CASSLDGSYEQYF.

This clonotype was found many times. The CDR3 protein is CASSFERGAYEQYF. CDR3 DNA sequence: TGCGCCAGCAGCTTCGAAAGGGGGGCCTACGAGCAGTACTTC. This chain connects TRBV5-1 to TRBJ2-7; the D call may be TRBD1 or TRBD2 (6 bases each). The germline CDR1 and CDR2 sequences are SGHRS and YFSETQ. The CDR3 spans 14 residues. The V gene lost 2 bases and the J gene lost 2 bases, with 11 bases spanning the gap.

This clonotype has a count of ten or more. The chain recombines TRBV20-1 with TRBJ2-7; unclear D gene. V was shortened by 1 base and J by 2 bases, with 6 bases between the two germline ends. CDR3 length equals 12 residues. From germline, CDR1 is DFQATT and CDR2 SNEGSKA (reference sequence). CDR3 coding DNA: TGCAGTGCTAGAGCGGAACCCTACGAGCAGTACTTC. It codes for CSARAEPYEQYF.

This clonotype was counted ten times or more. The J gene is TRBJ2-7, the V gene TRBV4-3; D is undetermined. The germline CDR1 and CDR2 sequences are LGHNA and YSLEER. This CDR3 has 15 residues. The ends were cut back, 3 bases at V and 2 bases at J, with 14 bases in the middle. In DNA, the CDR3 is TGCGCCAGCAGCCAGGAGACCGGGCCTACCTACGAGCAGTACTTC. Translation gives CASSQETGPTYEQYF.

Many counts were recorded for this clonotype. V usage is TRBV18 and J usage is TRBJ2-1; tentative D call: TRBD1 (6 bases). CDR3 length: 14 residues. Germline V gene lookup returns CDR1 KGHSH and CDR2 LQKENI. V lost 6 bases to trimming and J lost 8 bases, with 17 bases between them. CDR3 region: CASSWALGADEQFF. The DNA for the CDR3 is TGTGCCAGCTCGTGGGCTTTGGGGGCAGATGAGCAGTTCTTC.

At least ten counts were recorded for this clonotype. The chain has TRBV28 and TRBJ1-5; the D is unclear. The CDR3 runs to 11 residues. The germline V and J ends were trimmed by 6 bases and 9 bases, with 9 bases remaining between them. In germline, CDR1 is MDHEN, CDR2 SYDVKM. The CDR3 DNA reads as TGTGCCAGCAGACGATATGGGCCCCAGCATTTT. It specifies CASRRYGPQHF. Full variable domain (missing parts from reference TRBV28 and TRBJ1-5): DVKVTQSSRYLVKRTGEKVFLECVQDMDHENMFWYRQDPGLGLRLIYFSYDVKMKEKGDIPEGYSVSREKKERFSLILESASTNQTSMYLCASRRYGPQHFGDGTRLSIL.

The sample holds many counts of this clonotype. The chain combines TRBV27 with TRBJ1-1; D is unclear. CDR1 and CDR2 from the germline V gene are MNHEY and SMNVEV (reference sequence). This CDR3 has 14 residues. The ends were cut back, 8 bases at V and 4 bases at J, with 17 bases in the middle. This chain's CDR3 is CASLKAGWGTEAFF. The CDR3 DNA reads TGTGCCAGCCTCAAGGCGGGGTGGGGCACTGAAGCTTTCTTT.